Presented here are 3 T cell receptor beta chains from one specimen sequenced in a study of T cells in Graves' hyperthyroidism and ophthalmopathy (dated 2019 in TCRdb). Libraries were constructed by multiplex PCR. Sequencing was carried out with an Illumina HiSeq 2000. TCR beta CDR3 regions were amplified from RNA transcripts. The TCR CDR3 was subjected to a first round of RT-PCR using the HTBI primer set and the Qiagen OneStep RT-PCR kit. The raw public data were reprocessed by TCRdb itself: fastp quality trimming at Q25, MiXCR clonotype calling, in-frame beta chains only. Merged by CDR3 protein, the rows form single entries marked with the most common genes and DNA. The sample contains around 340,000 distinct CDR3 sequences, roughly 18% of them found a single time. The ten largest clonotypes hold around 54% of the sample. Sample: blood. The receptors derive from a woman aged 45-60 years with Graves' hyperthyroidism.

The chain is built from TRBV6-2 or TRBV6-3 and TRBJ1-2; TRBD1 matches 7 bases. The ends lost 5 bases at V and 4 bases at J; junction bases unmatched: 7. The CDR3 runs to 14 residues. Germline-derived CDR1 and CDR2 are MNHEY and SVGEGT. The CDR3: CASSVEGAGYGYTF. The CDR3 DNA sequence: TGTGCCAGCAGTGTGGAGGGGGCGGGCTATGGCTACACCTTC.

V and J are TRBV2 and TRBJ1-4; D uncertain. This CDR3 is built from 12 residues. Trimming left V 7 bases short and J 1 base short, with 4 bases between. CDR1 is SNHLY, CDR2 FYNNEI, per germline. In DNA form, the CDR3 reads TGTGCCAGCACCGTAACTAATGAAAAACTGTTTTTT. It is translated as CASTVTNEKLFF. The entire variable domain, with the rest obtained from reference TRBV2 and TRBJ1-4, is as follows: EPEVTQTPSHQVTQMGQEVILRCVPISNHLYFYWYRQILGQKVEFLVSFYNNEISEKSEIFDDQFSVERPDGSNFTLKIRSTKLEDSAMYFCASTVTNEKLFFGSGTQLSVL.

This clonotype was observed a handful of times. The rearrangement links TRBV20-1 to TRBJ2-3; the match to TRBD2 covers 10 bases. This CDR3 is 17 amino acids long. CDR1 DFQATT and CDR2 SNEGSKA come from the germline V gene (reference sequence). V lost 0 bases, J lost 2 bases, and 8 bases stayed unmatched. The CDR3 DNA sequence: TGCAGTGCTAGAGATTCTTCAGCGGGGGGGCCCACAGATACGCAGTATTTT. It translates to CSARDSSAGGPTDTQYF.